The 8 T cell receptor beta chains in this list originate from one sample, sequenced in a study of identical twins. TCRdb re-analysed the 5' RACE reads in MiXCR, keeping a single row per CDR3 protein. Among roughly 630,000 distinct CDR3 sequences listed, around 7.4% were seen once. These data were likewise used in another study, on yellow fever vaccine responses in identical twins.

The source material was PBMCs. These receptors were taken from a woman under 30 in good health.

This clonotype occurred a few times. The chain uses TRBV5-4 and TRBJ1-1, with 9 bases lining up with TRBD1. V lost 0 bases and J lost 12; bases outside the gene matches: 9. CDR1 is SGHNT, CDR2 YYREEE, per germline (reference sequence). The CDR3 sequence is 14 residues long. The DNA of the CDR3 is TGTGCCAGCAGCTTGGGCCGGACAGGGGAAGGACCTTTCTTT. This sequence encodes CASSLGRTGEGPFF.

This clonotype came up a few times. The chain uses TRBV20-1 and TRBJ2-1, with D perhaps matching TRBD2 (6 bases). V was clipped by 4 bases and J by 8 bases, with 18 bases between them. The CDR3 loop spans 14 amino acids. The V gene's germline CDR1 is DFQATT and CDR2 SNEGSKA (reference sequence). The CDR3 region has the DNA TGCAGTGCTATTAACGGGGGAGGTTCTTATGAGCAGTTCTTC. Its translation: CSAINGGGSYEQFF.

CDR3 sequence (DNA): TGTGCCAGCAGCCCTAGTGGGAGGGACACTGAAGCTTTCTTT. Protein sequence: CASSPSGRDTEAFF. The genes are TRBV7-9 and TRBJ1-1; no reliable D call. Germline lookup yields CDR1 SEHNR and CDR2 FQNEAQ (reference sequence). Trimming pared 5 bases from V and 3 bases from J, leaving 13 bases between. This CDR3 is built from 14 residues. Using reference TRBV7-9 and TRBJ1-1 for the parts outside the CDR3, the full variable domain is DTGVSQNPRHKITKRGQNVTFRCDPISEHNRLYWYRQTLGQGPEFLTYFQNEAQLEKSRLLSDRFSAERPKGSFSTLEIQRTEQGDSAMYLCASSPSGRDTEAFFGQGTRLTVV.

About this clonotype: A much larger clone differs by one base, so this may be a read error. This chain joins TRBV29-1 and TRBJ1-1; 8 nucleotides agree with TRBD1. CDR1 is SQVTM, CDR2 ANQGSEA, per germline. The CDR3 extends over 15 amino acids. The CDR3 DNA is TGCGGCGTTGAAGACGAGACAGGGGTGAACACTGAAGCTTTCTTT. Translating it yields CGVEDETGVNTEAFF.

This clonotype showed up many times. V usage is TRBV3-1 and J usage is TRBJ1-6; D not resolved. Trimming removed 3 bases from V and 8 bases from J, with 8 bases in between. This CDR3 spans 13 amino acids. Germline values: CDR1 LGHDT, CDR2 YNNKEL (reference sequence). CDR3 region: CASSQGGDSPLHF. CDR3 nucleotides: TGTGCCAGCAGCCAGGGTGGTGATTCACCCCTCCACTTT.

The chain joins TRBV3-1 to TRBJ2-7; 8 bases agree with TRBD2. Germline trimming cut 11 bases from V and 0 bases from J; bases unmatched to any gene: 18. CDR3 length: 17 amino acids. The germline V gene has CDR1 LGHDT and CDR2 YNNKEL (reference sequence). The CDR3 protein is CASSQEGPSGSSYEQYF. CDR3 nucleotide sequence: TGTGCCTCCAGCCAAGAAGGCCCCAGCGGGAGCTCCTACGAGCAGTACTTC.

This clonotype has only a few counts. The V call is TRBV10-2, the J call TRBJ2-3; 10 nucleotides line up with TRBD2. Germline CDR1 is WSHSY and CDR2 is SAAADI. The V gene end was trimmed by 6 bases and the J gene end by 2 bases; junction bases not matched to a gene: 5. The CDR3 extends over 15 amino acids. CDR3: CASRKTSGYTDTQYF. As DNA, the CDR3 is TGCGCCAGCAGGAAGACTAGCGGGTACACAGATACGCAGTATTTT.

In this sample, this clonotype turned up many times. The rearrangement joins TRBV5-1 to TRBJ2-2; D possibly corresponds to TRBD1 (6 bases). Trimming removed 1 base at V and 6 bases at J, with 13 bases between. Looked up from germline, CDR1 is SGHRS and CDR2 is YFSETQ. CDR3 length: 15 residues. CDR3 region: CASSLMRGGSGELFF. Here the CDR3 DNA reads TGCGCCAGCAGCTTGATGCGAGGGGGTTCCGGGGAGCTGTTTTTT.